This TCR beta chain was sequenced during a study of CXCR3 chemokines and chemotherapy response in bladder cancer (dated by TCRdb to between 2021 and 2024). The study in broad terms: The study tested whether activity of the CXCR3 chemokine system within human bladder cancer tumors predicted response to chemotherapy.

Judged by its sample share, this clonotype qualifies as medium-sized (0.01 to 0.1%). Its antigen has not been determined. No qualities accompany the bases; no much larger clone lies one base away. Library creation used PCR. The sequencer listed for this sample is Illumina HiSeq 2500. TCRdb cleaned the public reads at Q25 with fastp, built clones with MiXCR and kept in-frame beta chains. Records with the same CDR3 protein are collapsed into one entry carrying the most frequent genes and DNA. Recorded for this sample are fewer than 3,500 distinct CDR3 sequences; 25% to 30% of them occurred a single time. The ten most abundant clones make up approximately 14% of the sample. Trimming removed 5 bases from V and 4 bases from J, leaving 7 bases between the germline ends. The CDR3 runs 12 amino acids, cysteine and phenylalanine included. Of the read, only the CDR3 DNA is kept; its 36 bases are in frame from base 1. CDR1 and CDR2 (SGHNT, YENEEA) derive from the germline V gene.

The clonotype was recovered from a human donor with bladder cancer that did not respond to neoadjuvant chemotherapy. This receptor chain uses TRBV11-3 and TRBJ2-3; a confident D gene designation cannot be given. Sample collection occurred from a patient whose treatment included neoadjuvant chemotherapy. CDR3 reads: CASSPAADTQYF. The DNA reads TGTGCCAGCAGCCCAGCAGCAGATACGCAGTATTTT.